This is a list of T cell receptor beta chains from one sample in a study of control samples from healthy donors and cancer patients. Assay: immunoSEQ multiplex PCR; the TCRdb copy retains only in-frame clones and omits some. The sample records about 120,000 clones, 75% to 95% being singletons. The specimen was blood. The receptor set was obtained from a man aged 35-49 years in good health. The CDR3 runs from the conserved cysteine through the conserved F or W. D genes are given only for firm matches. Only some rows state a clone size, as once, few, many or a class for expanded clones.

clone_size d_call j_call v_call cdr3_aa cdr3_nt
once TRBD1 TRBJ1-2 TRBV19 CASSKRGREDYGYTF TGTGCCAGTAGTAAAAGGGGGCGCGAAGACTATGGCTACACCTTC
. . TRBJ2-2 TRBV5-1 CASSLGEATGELFF TGCGCCAGCAGCTTGGGGGAGGCCACCGGGGAGCTGTTTTTT
. . TRBJ1-2 TRBV5-6 CASSGQGVYGYTF TGTGCCAGCAGCGGCCAAGGGGTCTATGGCTACACCTTC
once . TRBJ1-2 TRBV5-5 CASSLGGVGYTF TGTGCCAGCAGCTTGGGGGGCGTTGGCTACACCTTC
. . TRBJ2-1 TRBV28 CASSRPLPPYNEQFF TGTGCCAGCAGTCGACCTCTGCCTCCCTACAATGAGCAGTTCTTC
few . TRBJ1-3 TRBV12-3/TRBV12-4 CASSLTGLNTIYF TGTGCCAGCAGTTTGACAGGATTAAACACCATATATTTT
. . TRBJ2-3 TRBV9 CASSATDTQYF TGTGCCAGCAGCGCCACAGATACGCAGTATTTT
. TRBD1 TRBJ2-1 TRBV3-1/TRBV3-2 CASSQSRGIMDEQFF TGTGCCAGCAGCCAATCCAGGGGGATTATGGATGAGCAGTTCTTC
. . TRBJ2-5 TRBV7-8 CASSPNSGLVGETQYF TGTGCCAGCAGCCCCAACTCCGGCCTCGTGGGGGAGACCCAGTACTTC
. . TRBJ2-1 TRBV2 CASEGRVTYNEQFF TGTGCCAGCGAGGGCAGGGTCACCTACAATGAGCAGTTCTTC
. . TRBJ2-1 TRBV9 CASSVGSIRSYNEQFF TGTGCCAGCAGCGTAGGGTCAATCAGGTCCTACAATGAGCAGTTCTTC
. . TRBJ2-3 TRBV12-5 CASSAESDTQYF TGTGCTAGTTCTGCAGAATCAGATACGCAGTATTTT
. TRBD2 TRBJ2-3 TRBV10-1 CASSELSGGRGTQYF TGCGCCAGCAGTGAGCTAAGCGGGGGCCGAGGTACGCAGTATTTT
. . TRBJ1-1 TRBV2 CASRRRNTEAFF TGTGCCAGCAGGAGGAGGAACACTGAAGCTTTCTTT
. . TRBJ2-1 TRBV6-5 CASSFPGRLNEQFF TGTGCCAGCAGTTTCCCGGGACGGCTAAATGAGCAGTTCTTC
. . TRBJ2-6 TRBV6-4 CASSDGGNSGANVLTF TGTGCCAGCAGTGACGGGGGGAACTCTGGGGCCAACGTCCTGACTTTC
. TRBD1 TRBJ2-7 TRBV2 CASVQGSSYEQYF TGTGCCAGCGTACAGGGGAGCTCCTACGAGCAGTACTTC
. TRBD1 TRBJ2-2 TRBV27 CASSYTSGTGVGELFF TGTGCCAGCAGTTATACTTCCGGGACAGGGGTCGGGGAGCTGTTTTTT
. TRBD1 TRBJ1-1 TRBV10-2 CASSVAGGSLTEAFF TGCGCCAGCAGTGTTGCAGGGGGCAGTCTGACTGAAGCTTTCTTT